This T cell receptor (beta chain) stems from a study of blood T cell repertoires in COVID-19. About the research overall: Specimens from acute and convalescent COVID-19 originated in the United States, Italy and Spain. The analysed material was cDNA or gDNA that came from T cells, B-cell-depleted T cells, or PBMCs.

Seattle patients were enrolled while actively infected and followed longitudinally. Authors' data handling: Reference gene primer amplification yielded estimated nucleated cell counts. The repertoire was sequenced with immunoSEQ multiplex PCR; TCRdb's copy has only in-frame clones and lacks some. The V and J calls and clone size come from that table; D and trimming were worked out from the DNA. This table has around 130,000 clones, roughly nine tenths appearing once. Sequencing used peripheral blood. This receptor was obtained from a man in his sixties with COVID-19, enrolled during active disease.

The chain's CDR3 is CASSLPVPNYGYTF. The CDR3 nucleotides are TGTGCCAGCAGCCTACCGGTGCCTAACTATGGCTACACCTTC. The chain is built from TRBV7-9 and TRBJ1-2; D not resolved. Per germline, CDR1 SEHNR and CDR2 FQNEAQ (reference sequence). Between the trimmed V and J ends, which lost 5 bases and 0 bases, there was a span of 10 bases. The CDR3 spans 14 residues.